Listed below are T cell receptor beta chains from one sample, sequenced in a study of early T cells in non-severe SARS-CoV-2 infection. In TCRdb, the 5' RACE reads were re-called with MiXCR into one record per CDR3 protein. In the table there are around 50,000 distinct CDR3 sequences, roughly 11% of which are singletons. The sample taken for sequencing was whole blood. These receptor sequences come from an adult who was a healthcare worker with PCR-confirmed SARS-CoV-2 infection or an uninfected control (not recorded which). CDR3s include the opening cysteine and the closing phenylalanine or tryptophan. Fields, in order: V gene, J gene, D gene, clone size, CDR3 DNA, CDR3 protein. D genes are given only for firm matches. Clone size is shown for a subset of rows, as once, few, many or a class of expanded clone.

TRBV20-1	TRBJ2-7	TRBD1	-	TGCAGTGTGCCGGGACAGGGGACCTACGAGCAGTACTTC	CSVPGQGTYEQYF
TRBV6-2/TRBV6-3	TRBJ2-2	-	few	TGTGCCAGCAGTCTCCGAGTTAAGAACACCGGGGAGCTGTTTTTT	CASSLRVKNTGELFF
TRBV28	TRBJ2-1	-	-	TGTGCCAGCAGTTTCCCCGCCGGCAGGGGGGGTGGCAATGAGCAGTTCTTC	CASSFPAGRGGGNEQFF
TRBV11-2	TRBJ2-3	-	-	TGTGCCAGCAGCACCCCCACAGGACTCACAGATACGCAGTATTTT	CASSTPTGLTDTQYF
TRBV10-3	TRBJ2-3	TRBD2	-	TGTGCCATCAGTGACCCGGGACTAGCGAGCACAGATACGCAGTATTTT	CAISDPGLASTDTQYF
TRBV11-2	TRBJ1-1	-	many	TGTGCCAGCAGCTCCCTCAGGGGTACGTCGGGTGAAGCTTTCTTT	CASSSLRGTSGEAFF
TRBV14	TRBJ1-6	-	-	TGTGCCAGCAGCCAAGCGATCAGCCGGGCACCCCTCCACTTT	CASSQAISRAPLHF
TRBV20-1	TRBJ1-6	-	few	TGCAGTGCTACCCCTGGCATGCCGAATTCACCCCTCCACTTT	CSATPGMPNSPLHF
TRBV2	TRBJ1-1	-	many	TGTGCCAGCGCCTCAAACACTGAAGCTTTCTTT	CASASNTEAFF
TRBV5-1	TRBJ2-3	-	few	TGCGCCAGCAGCTTTTCAGGCACAGATACGCAGTATTTT	CASSFSGTDTQYF
TRBV3-1	TRBJ2-7	TRBD2	few	TGTGCCAGCAGCCAAGTAACTAGCGGGAGATACGAGCAGTACTTC	CASSQVTSGRYEQYF
TRBV3-1	TRBJ2-7	-	-	TGTGCCAGCAGCCGGACCCTGGGGCGGACCTACGAGCAGTACTTC	CASSRTLGRTYEQYF
TRBV20-1	TRBJ2-3	TRBD2	few	TGCAGTGCTAGAGAGGCTAGCGGGTACACAGATACGCAGTATTTT	CSAREASGYTDTQYF
TRBV3-1	TRBJ1-4	-	-	TGTGCCAGCAGCCAAGTGGCAGGCCCTAATGAAAAACTGTTTTTT	CASSQVAGPNEKLFF
TRBV20-1	TRBJ2-5	TRBD2	few	TGCAGTGCTGGGCGACTAGCGGGACCACAAGAGACCCAGTACTTC	CSAGRLAGPQETQYF
TRBV12-3/TRBV12-4	TRBJ1-6	-	few	TGTGCCAGCACCCCTCGGACCCCTAATTCACCCCTCCACTTT	CASTPRTPNSPLHF
TRBV27	TRBJ2-3	-	many	TGTGCCAGCAGCCCAACGCGCCTAGCAGATACGCAGTATTTT	CASSPTRLADTQYF
TRBV19	TRBJ2-2	-	-	TGTGCCAGTAGGACAACACACTTCACCGGGGAGCTGTTTTTT	CASRTTHFTGELFF
TRBV12-3/TRBV12-4	TRBJ1-1	-	many	TGTGCCAGCGCCTACAACGGGGGAGGCACTGAAGCTTTCTTT	CASAYNGGGTEAFF
TRBV6-1	TRBJ2-1	-	many	TGTGCCAGCAGGGATAGCGGATCCTCCGGTGAGCAGTTCTTC	CASRDSGSSGEQFF
TRBV29-1	TRBJ1-4	-	-	TGCAGCGTTGGTAGGCTGAATGAAAAACTGTTTTTT	CSVGRLNEKLFF
TRBV7-9	TRBJ1-2	-	few	TGTGCCAGCAGCTTAGCGGAGACACCCTACGGCTACACCTTC	CASSLAETPYGYTF
TRBV20-1	TRBJ2-7	-	few	TGCAGTGCTAGTTTTTCCATCTACTACGAGCAGTACTTC	CSASFSIYYEQYF
TRBV20-1	TRBJ2-6	-	many	TGCAGTGCTAGAGATCGGCGCTCTGGGGCCAACGTCCTGACTTTC	CSARDRRSGANVLTF
TRBV27	TRBJ2-3	TRBD2	-	TGTGCCAGCAAACTAGCGGGGGGGCACACAGATACGCAGTATTTT	CASKLAGGHTDTQYF
TRBV6-4	TRBJ2-2	-	-	TGTGCCAGCAGCGGGGCCCGGGCAGGGATTAACACCGGGGAGCTGTTTTTT	CASSGARAGINTGELFF
TRBV28	TRBJ2-4	TRBD1	many	TGTGCCAGCAGTTTCGGGGGACAGGGCCTACCCAGAAACATTCAGTACTTC	CASSFGGQGLPRNIQYF
TRBV28	TRBJ2-7	TRBD1	-	TGTGCCAGCAGTTTACCTTTGACAGGGTGGAACGAGCAGTACTTC	CASSLPLTGWNEQYF
TRBV27	TRBJ2-5	TRBD2	many	TGTGCCAGCAGTTTCCTAGCGGGAGGGGAGAGCGAGACCCAGTACTTC	CASSFLAGGESETQYF
TRBV12-3/TRBV12-4	TRBJ2-5	TRBD1	-	TGTGCCAGCAGCGACGGGACAGGTTATGAGACCCAGTACTTC	CASSDGTGYETQYF
TRBV24-1	TRBJ1-1	-	-	TGTGCCACCAGTGATTCTAGGACGGGGAACACTGAAGCTTTCTTT	CATSDSRTGNTEAFF
TRBV28	TRBJ2-7	-	-	TGTGCCAGCACTAGCTCCTACGAGCAGTACTTC	CASTSSYEQYF
TRBV30	TRBJ1-6	-	-	TGTGCCTGGAGAAGGGAACCGTACTCACCCCTCCACTTT	CAWRREPYSPLHF
TRBV5-6	TRBJ2-1	TRBD2	many	TGTGCCAGCAGCCAGGGACTAGCGGGGTACGAGAATGAGCAGTTCTTC	CASSQGLAGYENEQFF
TRBV7-9	TRBJ2-7	-	many	TGTGCCAGCAGCTTAGAACCCCTGCGGACATCGGCCTACGAGCAGTACTTC	CASSLEPLRTSAYEQYF
TRBV9	TRBJ1-6	TRBD1	-	TGTGCCAGCAGCGCCCGGACAGGGGAATTAGTGGGTTCACCCCTCCACTTT	CASSARTGELVGSPLHF
TRBV4-2	TRBJ2-7	-	-	TGTGCCAGCAGCCAAGGGGTGGGCTCCTACGAGCAGTACTTC	CASSQGVGSYEQYF
TRBV7-9	TRBJ2-1	-	many	TGTGCCAGCAGCTCTTTATTCCGGGTAGCGGAAAATGAGCAGTTCTTC	CASSSLFRVAENEQFF
TRBV11-2	TRBJ2-5	-	many	TGTGCCAGCAGCACTGCCCAAGGGGCACGGGAGACCCAGTACTTC	CASSTAQGARETQYF
TRBV6-6	TRBJ2-3	TRBD2	many	TGTGCCAGCAGGAACGCCGGGGGAGCGGGGGGAACAGATACGCAGTATTTT	CASRNAGGAGGTDTQYF
TRBV7-2	TRBJ1-5	-	-	TGTGCCAGCAGCTTTGGCACTTTGGGCAATCAGCCCCAGCATTTT	CASSFGTLGNQPQHF
TRBV20-1	TRBJ1-5	-	few	TGCAGTGCTCGGTACAGGGATAGCAATCAGCCCCAGCATTTT	CSARYRDSNQPQHF
TRBV20-1	TRBJ2-5	-	many	TGCAGTGCTATTATGGGGGTATACCAAGAGACCCAGTACTTC	CSAIMGVYQETQYF
TRBV12-3/TRBV12-4	TRBJ2-7	-	-	TGTGCCAGCAGTCCTAGGCCCGGGCGCTCCAAAGAATACGAGCAGTACTTC	CASSPRPGRSKEYEQYF
TRBV27	TRBJ2-5	-	-	TGTGCCAGCGGCCTTAGCCTGGCGGAGACCCAGTACTTC	CASGLSLAETQYF
TRBV10-1	TRBJ2-7	TRBD1	-	TGCGCCAGCAGTGATTTCGGGACAGGGTTCTACGAGCAGTACTTC	CASSDFGTGFYEQYF
TRBV6-1	TRBJ2-1	TRBD1	many	TGTGCCAGCAGGGGACAGGGGGGGCCCCACAATGAGCAGTTCTTC	CASRGQGGPHNEQFF